This T cell receptor (beta chain) was profiled in a study of blood T cell repertoires in COVID-19. Study-level information: Samples taken during acute and convalescent COVID-19 were collected in the United States, Italy and Spain.

Original analysis: Reference gene primer amplification in the assay estimated nucleated cell counts. The repertoire was sequenced with immunoSEQ multiplex PCR; TCRdb's copy has only in-frame clones and lacks some. Clone size and the V and J calls come from that table; the DNA yielded D and trimming. The data show 300,000 to 400,000 clones, under 95% seen once. Germline V gene sequence: CDR1 ENHRY, CDR2 SYGVKD. V was trimmed by 10 bases and J by 9 bases, leaving 25 bases between them. This CDR3 is 15 amino acids long. The chain has TRBV10-3 and TRBJ2-1, with a tentative D call TRBD2 (5 bases). Sequencing input: peripheral blood. The origin of this receptor is a woman between 18 and 29 years old who had recovered from COVID-19. The CDR3 sequence: CATKLGGPPPGEQFF. CDR3 nucleotide sequence: TGTGCCACCAAACTAGGAGGACCCCCACCGGGTGAGCAGTTCTTC.